A single T cell receptor beta chain is shown here with its context. The V end lost 5 bases, the J end lost 0 bases, and 11 bases lay between the germline ends. CDR1 and CDR2 from the germline V gene are SGHTA and FQGNSA. The CDR3 length is 15 residues. This entry belongs to a study of blood T cell repertoires in COVID-19. Study background: The study drew acute and convalescent COVID-19 samples from the United States, Italy and Spain. PBMCs, B-cell-depleted T cells, or T cells were the source of the cDNA or gDNA that made up the material.

Produced via immunoSEQ multiplex PCR; TCRdb's table is partial and in-frame only. The sample has over 120,000 clones; 75% to 85% are singletons. The TCR comes from a man aged 60 to 75 with active or convalescent COVID-19. The V call is TRBV7-2, the J call TRBJ2-1; D gene uncertain. Sequenced: peripheral blood. The CDR3 here is CASSIPPSSYNEQFF. DNA for the CDR3: TGTGCCAGCAGCATCCCTCCGAGCTCCTACAATGAGCAGTTCTTC.